Listed below are T cell receptor beta chains from one sample, sequenced in a study of T cell repertoires in cytomegalovirus infection. Each CDR3 protein gets one entry after TCRdb re-called the reads with MiXCR. The repertoire holds around 300,000 distinct CDR3 sequences, with 25% as singletons. Input material: PBMCs. These receptors were obtained from a human donor in good health (CMV status not recorded). Some clones in this sample may be carry-over from other donors' samples. CDR3s include the opening cysteine and the closing phenylalanine or tryptophan. The D gene is left open where the match is weak. For some rows the clone size is stated as once, few or many, or as a class when expanded; others skip it.

d_gene | j_gene | v_gene | abundance | CDR3nt | CDR3aa
NA | TRBJ1-4 | TRBV7-2 | few | TGTGCCAGCAGCAGCCGGACAGCAACTAATGAAAAACTGTTTTTT | CASSSRTATNEKLFF
NA | TRBJ1-1 | TRBV10-1 | NA | TGCGCCAGCAGTGTGACATTAAACACTGAAGCTTTCTTT | CASSVTLNTEAFF
TRBD2 | TRBJ2-1 | TRBV28 | few | TGTGCCAGCAGTGGACTAGCGATCTACAATGAGCAGTTCTTC | CASSGLAIYNEQFF
TRBD2 | TRBJ2-1 | TRBV6-1 | few | TGTGCCAGCAGGACCGGGACTAGCGGGAGTTATGAGCAGTTCTTC | CASRTGTSGSYEQFF
NA | TRBJ2-1 | TRBV7-7 | NA | TGTGCCAGCAGCCCACGAGTGGGCGAGTATGAGCAGTTCTTC | CASSPRVGEYEQFF
NA | TRBJ2-3 | TRBV29-1 | NA | TGCAGCGTTGAGACTAGACCGAGGGATACGCAGTATTTT | CSVETRPRDTQYF
NA | TRBJ2-3 | TRBV6-8 | once | TGTGCCAGCAGAACCACTGGATCCACAGATACGCAGTATTTT | CASRTTGSTDTQYF
TRBD2 | TRBJ2-7 | TRBV12-3/TRBV12-4 | few | TGTGCCAGCAGACTTGGACTAGCGGGAGAGGGTGAGCAGTACTTC | CASRLGLAGEGEQYF
NA | TRBJ1-1 | TRBV15 | few | TGTGCCACCAGCAGAGAATCAAGTAACACTGAAGCTTTCTTT | CATSRESSNTEAFF
NA | TRBJ2-1 | TRBV28 | many | TGTGCCAGCAGATCGCCGGACGGGTTTTTCAATGAGCAGTTCTTC | CASRSPDGFFNEQFF
TRBD1 | TRBJ1-2 | TRBV12-3/TRBV12-4 | many | TGTGCCAGCAGTTCGGACAGGGTATATGGCTACACCTTC | CASSSDRVYGYTF
NA | TRBJ1-5 | TRBV10-2 | few | TGCGCCAGCAGTGAGTCTGCGGGGGCAAGCAATCAGCCCCAGCATTTT | CASSESAGASNQPQHF
NA | TRBJ1-5 | TRBV19 | few | TGTGCCAGTATGGGCGAAAATCAGCCCCAGCATTTT | CASMGENQPQHF
NA | TRBJ2-5 | TRBV6-6 | many | TGTGCCAGCAGTTACTTTGGTGGCGCACAAGAGACCCAGTACTTC | CASSYFGGAQETQYF
NA | TRBJ1-4 | TRBV19 | few | TGTGCCAGTAGTACGGCCGCCAGTGAAAAACTGTTTTTT | CASSTAASEKLFF
NA | TRBJ2-5 | TRBV5-4 | NA | TGTGCCAGCAGCTTGTTGGGGAAAGAGACCCAGTACTTC | CASSLLGKETQYF
NA | TRBJ2-7 | TRBV12-3/TRBV12-4 | few | TGTGCCACCTCCCGGAACGAGCAGTACTTC | CATSRNEQYF
NA | TRBJ2-7 | TRBV5-6 | few | TGTGCCAGCAGTGGCCGACGGGAAGCCACCCACGAGCAGTACTTC | CASSGRREATHEQYF
TRBD2 | TRBJ2-3 | TRBV7-6 | many | TGTGCCAGCAGCCCATATAGCGGGACCAGCACAGATACGCAGTATTTT | CASSPYSGTSTDTQYF
NA | TRBJ2-1 | TRBV28 | many | TGTGCCAGCAGCCCCCCCCTGGAGATGCTAGCGTACTACAATGAGCAGTTCTTC | CASSPPLEMLAYYNEQFF
NA | TRBJ2-1 | TRBV7-8 | NA | TGTGCCAGCAGCTCGGTACCCTCCTACAATGAGCAGTTCTTC | CASSSVPSYNEQFF
NA | TRBJ2-7 | TRBV7-2 | many | TGTGCCAGCAGCCCATTTAGGGCGGACTACGAGCAGTACTTC | CASSPFRADYEQYF
NA | TRBJ1-5 | TRBV28 | few | TGTGCCAGCACGGGGGGGGGGGAGCCCCAGCATTTT | CASTGGGEPQHF